This TCR beta chain derives from a study of monozygotic twins with inflammatory bowel disease. TCRdb re-analyzed the 5' RACE reads; it lists each CDR3 protein once, without DNA. The sample has about 210,000 distinct CDR3 sequences. The CDR3 sequence is 18 residues long. The germline V gene encodes CDR1 MNHEY and CDR2 SVGAGI. This chain links TRBV6-5 with TRBJ1-3; absent DNA, TCRdb's TRBD1 call cannot be checked. The sequenced material came from blood. This receptor was taken from a human donor with ulcerative colitis or Crohn's disease, or a healthy co-twin of an affected twin (not recorded which). The CDR3 reads CASSYESPRGRPGNTIYF.